Below, one T cell receptor beta chain is given with its context. Original methodology: Reference gene primers were amplified, and this amplification served to estimate nucleated cell counts. Method: immunoSEQ multiplex PCR; TCRdb's copy keeps in-frame clones and lacks some. The DNA gave D and trimming, while V, J and clone size come from that table. Here the sample spans approximately 250,000 clones, around 90% being singletons. The CDR3 extends over 15 amino acids. The V gene's germline CDR1 is LNHDA and CDR2 SQIVND (reference sequence). J was trimmed by 5 bases and V by 5 bases; bases with no gene match: 9. Enrolled during active infection, Seattle patients were then followed longitudinally. This sample is part of a study of blood T cell repertoires in COVID-19. Study-wide context: The origin of the acute and convalescent COVID-19 samples was the United States, Italy and Spain.

The chain is built from TRBV19 and TRBJ2-5; 9 nucleotides agree with TRBD1. The clonotype comes from a man under 40 with COVID-19, enrolled during active disease. Material: peripheral blood. CDR3 sequence (DNA): TGTGCCAGTAGTGCCCCGGGACAGGGTTCGGAGACCCAGTACTTC. Encoded protein: CASSAPGQGSETQYF.